This T cell receptor (beta chain) was recorded in a study of beta chain features in type 1 diabetes. CDR3 length: 15 residues. V lost 1 base to trimming and J lost 4 bases, with 11 bases between them. Germline loops: CDR1 SGHTA, CDR2 FQGNSA. Expressed TCRB transcripts were sequenced because the entire RNA isolate underwent reverse transcription. Assay: immunoSEQ multiplex PCR; the TCRdb copy retains only in-frame clones and omits some. The sample lists a few hundred thousand clones; about 14% were seen once. This clone was picked up a small number of times. The chain joins TRBV7-2 to TRBJ2-1, with D perhaps given as TRBD1 or TRBD2 (6 bases each). Sequencing used central memory CD4+ T cells from blood. This TCR came from a man aged 30-40 years in good health. The DNA of the CDR3 is TGTGCCAGCAGCTTAGAGGGGGGAGAGTACAATGAGCAGTTCTTC. Translating it yields CASSLEGGEYNEQFF.